The sequence of this T cell receptor beta chain was determined in a study of T cell responses to AZD1222 COVID-19 vaccine. Study-wide results and limits: Across the whole spike, CD4 TCRs peaked at regions 160-218 and 743-854. Baseline antibody screening turned up just a handful of seropositive AZD1222 recipients.

Sequencing used immunoSEQ multiplex PCR; TCRdb keeps in-frame clones, though not all of them. Of about 190,000 clones detected, about 90% appear once; the ten largest clones hold about 2.5%. As for this clone: What it recognizes is unknown.

CDR3 size: 15 residues. Germline V lookup: CDR1 MNHEY, CDR2 SMNVEV (reference sequence). V was trimmed by 1 base and J by 1 base, leaving 5 bases between them. This TCR derives from an adult in good health. The sequencing here drew on peripheral blood, taken on day 0 of MenACWY control vaccination. V usage is TRBV27 and J usage is TRBJ2-6, with unresolved D. The CDR3 DNA is TGTGCCAGCAGTTTATTGGGGTCTGGGGCCAACGTCCTGACTTTC. This codes for CASSLLGSGANVLTF.